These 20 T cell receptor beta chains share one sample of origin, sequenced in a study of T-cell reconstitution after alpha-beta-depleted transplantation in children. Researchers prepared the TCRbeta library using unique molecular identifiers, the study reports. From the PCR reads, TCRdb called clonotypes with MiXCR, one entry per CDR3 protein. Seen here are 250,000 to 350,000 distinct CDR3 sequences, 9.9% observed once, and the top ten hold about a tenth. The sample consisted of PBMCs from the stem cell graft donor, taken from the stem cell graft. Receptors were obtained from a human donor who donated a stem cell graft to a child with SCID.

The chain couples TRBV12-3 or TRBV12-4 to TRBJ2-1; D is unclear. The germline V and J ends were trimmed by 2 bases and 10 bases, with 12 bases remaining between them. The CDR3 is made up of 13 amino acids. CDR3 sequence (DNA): TGTGCCAGCAGTTTAATTAGAGCCGAAGAGCAGTTCTTC. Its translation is CASSLIRAEEQFF.

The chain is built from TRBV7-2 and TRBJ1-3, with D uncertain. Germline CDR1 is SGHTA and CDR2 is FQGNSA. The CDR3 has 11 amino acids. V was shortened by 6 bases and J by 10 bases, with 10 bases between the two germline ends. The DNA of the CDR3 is TGTGCCAGCAGTCCTAAAACGACCATATATTTT. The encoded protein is CASSPKTTIYF.

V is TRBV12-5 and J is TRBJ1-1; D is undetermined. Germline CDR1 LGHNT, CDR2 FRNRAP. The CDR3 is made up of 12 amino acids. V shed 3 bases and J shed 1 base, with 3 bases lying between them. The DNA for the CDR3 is TGTGCTAGTGGTTTTGGGAACACTGAAGCTTTCTTT. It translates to CASGFGNTEAFF.

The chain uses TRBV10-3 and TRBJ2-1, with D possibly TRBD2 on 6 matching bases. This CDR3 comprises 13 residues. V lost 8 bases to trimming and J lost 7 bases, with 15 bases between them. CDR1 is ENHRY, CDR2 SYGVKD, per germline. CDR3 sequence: CAIRSTSINEQFF. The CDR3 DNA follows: TGTGCCATCCGCAGTACTAGCATTAATGAGCAGTTCTTC.

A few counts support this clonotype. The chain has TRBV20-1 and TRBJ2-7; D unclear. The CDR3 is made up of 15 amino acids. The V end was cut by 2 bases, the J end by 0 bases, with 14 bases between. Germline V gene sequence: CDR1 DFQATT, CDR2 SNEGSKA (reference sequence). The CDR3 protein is CSARPGRTRSYEQYF. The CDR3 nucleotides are TGCAGTGCTAGACCCGGACGGACCCGCTCCTACGAGCAGTACTTC.

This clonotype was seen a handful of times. The DNA for the CDR3 is TGTGCCAGCAGCCGAGATAGCGGGGGGGCCCAAGAGACCCAGTACTTC. Translating gives CASSRDSGGAQETQYF. This chain uses TRBV4-2 with TRBJ2-5; 11 bases map to TRBD2. The germline V gene encodes CDR1 LGHNA and CDR2 YNFKEQ. CDR3 size: 16 residues. V lost 4 bases to trimming and J lost 1 base; unmatched junction nucleotides: 5.

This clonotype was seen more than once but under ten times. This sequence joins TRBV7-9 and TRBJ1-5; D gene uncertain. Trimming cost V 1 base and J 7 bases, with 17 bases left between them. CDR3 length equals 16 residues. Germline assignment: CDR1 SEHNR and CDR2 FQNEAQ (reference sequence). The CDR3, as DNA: TGTGCCAGCAGCTTAGGTTCAGGCGCCCTCAGGCAGCCCCAGCATTTT. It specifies CASSLGSGALRQPQHF.

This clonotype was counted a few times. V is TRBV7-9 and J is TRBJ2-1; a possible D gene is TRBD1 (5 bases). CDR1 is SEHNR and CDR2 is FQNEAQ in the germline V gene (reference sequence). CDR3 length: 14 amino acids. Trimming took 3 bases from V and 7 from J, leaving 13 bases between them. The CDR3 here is CASSLGQPPNEQFF. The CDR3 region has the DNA TGTGCCAGCAGCTTGGGGCAGCCACCAAATGAGCAGTTCTTC.

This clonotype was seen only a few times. The CDR3 DNA follows: TGTGCCAGTAGTATAGTTGAAGATACGCAGTATTTT. It translates to CASSIVEDTQYF. This sequence joins TRBV19 and TRBJ2-3; D unclear. From germline, CDR1 is LNHDA and CDR2 SQIVND (reference sequence). V was cut by 1 base and J by 5 bases, with 4 bases left in between. This CDR3 has 12 residues.

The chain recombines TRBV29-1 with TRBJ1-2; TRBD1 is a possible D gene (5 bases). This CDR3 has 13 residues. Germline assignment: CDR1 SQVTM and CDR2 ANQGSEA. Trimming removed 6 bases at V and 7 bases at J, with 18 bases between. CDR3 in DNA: TGCAGCGTCAGGGCAGGGTTCGAGCGTGGCTACACCTTC. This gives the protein CSVRAGFERGYTF.

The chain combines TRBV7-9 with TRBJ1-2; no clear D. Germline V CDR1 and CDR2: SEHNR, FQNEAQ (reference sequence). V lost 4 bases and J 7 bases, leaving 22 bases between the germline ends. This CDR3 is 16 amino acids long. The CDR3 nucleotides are TGTGCCAGCAGCTACCCGGGAGGTGACCCGGGCCGTGGCTACACCTTC. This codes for CASSYPGGDPGRGYTF.

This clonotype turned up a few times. The CDR3 DNA follows: TGTGCCACCAGTGATTTCCGGGGGGACAGACAAACCTACGAGCAGTACTTC. It translates to CATSDFRGDRQTYEQYF. V is TRBV24-1 and J is TRBJ2-7; D is possibly TRBD1 or TRBD2 (7 bases each). The germline V gene has CDR1 KGHDR and CDR2 SFDVKD. V lost 1 base and J 2 bases, leaving 17 bases between the germline ends. CDR3 size: 17 residues.

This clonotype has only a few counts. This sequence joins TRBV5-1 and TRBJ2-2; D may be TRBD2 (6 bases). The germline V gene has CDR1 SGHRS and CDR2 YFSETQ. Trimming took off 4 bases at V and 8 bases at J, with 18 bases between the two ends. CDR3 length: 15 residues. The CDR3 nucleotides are TGCGCCAGCAGCCCCACCATTCCTAGCGAGGGGGAGCTGTTTTTT. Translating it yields CASSPTIPSEGELFF.

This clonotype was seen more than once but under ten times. CDR3 in amino acids: CASSWTSGTQYF. CDR3 in DNA: TGTGCCAGCAGTTGGACTAGCGGCACGCAGTATTTT. The gene calls are TRBV6-5 and TRBJ2-3, with 10 positions matching TRBD2. CDR1 and CDR2 (germline): MNHEY, SVGAGI. Germline trimming cut 4 bases from V and 9 bases from J; bases unmatched to any gene: 1. The CDR3 has 12 amino acids.

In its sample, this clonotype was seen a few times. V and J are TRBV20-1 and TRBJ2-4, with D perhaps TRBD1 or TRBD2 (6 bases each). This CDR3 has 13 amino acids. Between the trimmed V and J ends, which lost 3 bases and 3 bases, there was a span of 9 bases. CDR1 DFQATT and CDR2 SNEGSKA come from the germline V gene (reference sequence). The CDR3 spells CSASEGGKNIQYF. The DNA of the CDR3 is TGCAGTGCTAGTGAGGGGGGCAAAAACATTCAGTACTTC.

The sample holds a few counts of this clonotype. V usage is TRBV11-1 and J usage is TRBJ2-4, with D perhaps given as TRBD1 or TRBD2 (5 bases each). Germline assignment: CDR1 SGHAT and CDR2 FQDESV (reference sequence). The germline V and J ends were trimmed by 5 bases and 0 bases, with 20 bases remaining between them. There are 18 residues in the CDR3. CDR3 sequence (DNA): TGTGCCAGCAGCAACACTGCCCTGAGGGGTTTAGCCAAAAACATTCAGTACTTC. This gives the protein CASSNTALRGLAKNIQYF. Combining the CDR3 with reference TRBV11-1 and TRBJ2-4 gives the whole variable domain EAEVAQSPRYKITEKSQAVAFWCDPISGHATLYWYRQILGQGPELLVQFQDESVVDDSQLPKDRFSAERLKGVDSTLKIQPAELGDSAMYLCASSNTALRGLAKNIQYFGAGTRLSVL.

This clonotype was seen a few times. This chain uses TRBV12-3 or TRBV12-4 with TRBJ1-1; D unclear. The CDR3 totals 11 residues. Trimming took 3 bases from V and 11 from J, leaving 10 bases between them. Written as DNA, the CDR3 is TGTGCCAGCAGTTTTGGGATTGAGGCTTTCTTT. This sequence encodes CASSFGIEAFF.

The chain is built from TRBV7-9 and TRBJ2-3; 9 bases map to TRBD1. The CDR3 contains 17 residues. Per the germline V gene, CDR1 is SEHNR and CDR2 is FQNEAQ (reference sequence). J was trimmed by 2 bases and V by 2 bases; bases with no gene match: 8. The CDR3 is CASSLTPGQGFTDTQYF. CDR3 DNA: TGTGCCAGCAGCTTAACCCCGGGACAGGGATTCACAGATACGCAGTATTTT. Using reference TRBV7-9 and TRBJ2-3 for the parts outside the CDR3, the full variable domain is DTGVSQNPRHKITKRGQNVTFRCDPISEHNRLYWYRQTLGQGPEFLTYFQNEAQLEKSRLLSDRFSAERPKGSFSTLEIQRTEQGDSAMYLCASSLTPGQGFTDTQYFGPGTRLTVL.

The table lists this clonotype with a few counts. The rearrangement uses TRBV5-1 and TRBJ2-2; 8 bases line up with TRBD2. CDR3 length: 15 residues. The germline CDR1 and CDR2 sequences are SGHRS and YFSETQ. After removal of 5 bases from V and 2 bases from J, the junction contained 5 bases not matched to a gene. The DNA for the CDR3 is TGCGCCAGCAGTGAAATAGCGGGAAACACCGGGGAGCTGTTTTTT. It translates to CASSEIAGNTGELFF.

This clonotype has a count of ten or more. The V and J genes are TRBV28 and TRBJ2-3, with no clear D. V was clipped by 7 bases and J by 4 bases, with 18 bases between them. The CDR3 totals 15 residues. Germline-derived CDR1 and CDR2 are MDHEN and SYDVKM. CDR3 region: CASKGISAVADTQYF. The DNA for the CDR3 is TGTGCCAGCAAAGGCATTTCTGCGGTCGCAGATACGCAGTATTTT.